The source of this T cell receptor (beta chain) is a study of shared clonotypes between healthy human individuals. Study-level background: Used for every donor were three CD4 naive, three CD4 memory, two CD8 naive and one CD8 memory plate. Study conclusions and caveats: Non-shared clonotypes had lower generation probabilities than those shared by all four donors.

The study drew its donors from healthy HIV-negative adults without recent acute infections or vaccinations. At a deep level, the assay was run. Sequenced by immunoSEQ multiplex PCR; TCRdb stores in-frame clones only, minus some. Altogether a few hundred thousand clones are present, around 96% being singletons, with the ten largest covering 0.32%. Germline CDR1 is SGHRS and CDR2 is YFSETQ. There are 16 residues in the CDR3. Trimming stripped 0 bases from V and 3 bases from J, with 13 bases between. To note about this clone: What it binds is unknown.

This clonotype was obtained from a young man in good health. Sequenced input: memory CD8+ T cells sorted from blood. Indicated subset: CD45RO+ cells pooled with CCR7-negative TemRA cells. This sequence joins TRBV5-1 and TRBJ1-3, with D perhaps TRBD1 (5 bases). The CDR3 spells CASSLAAAGSGNTIYF. The CDR3 DNA sequence: TGCGCCAGCAGCTTGGCCGCGGCAGGGAGTGGAAACACCATATATTTT.